These 9 T cell receptor beta chains were sequenced from one sample in a study of cytomegalovirus exposure and HLA in healthy donors. PCR used 60 Vbeta primers and 13 Jbeta primers. TCRdb keeps only in-frame clones here, not all; method: immunoSEQ multiplex PCR. The sample consists of 100,000 to 150,000 clones, 75% to 85% of them appearing once. Material: PBMCs. Receptor source: a male donor in good health and CMV-seropositive.

The CDR3 spells CASSSTGRVGEQYF. As DNA, the CDR3 is TGTGCCAGCAGCTCGACAGGGAGAGTGGGCGAGCAGTACTTC. The chain recombines TRBV7-6 with TRBJ2-7; 7 nucleotides agree with TRBD1. The CDR3 totals 14 residues. CDR1 SGHVS and CDR2 FNYEAQ come from the germline V gene. V gave up 4 bases and J gave up 6 bases; unmatched junction bases: 9.

The chain couples TRBV16 to TRBJ1-5; 8 bases line up with TRBD1. Germline CDR1 is KGHSY and CDR2 is FQNENV. V shed 4 bases and J 11 bases; nucleotides not matched to a gene: 10. The CDR3 length is 14 residues. CDR3 DNA: TGTGCCAGCAGCCCAGGACAGGGCCGTGGGTCCCAGCATTTT. It codes for CASSPGQGRGSQHF.

This chain connects TRBV6-1 to TRBJ2-5, with D tentatively TRBD1 (6 bases). The end of the DNA fits TRBJ2-7 better, so the J call may be wrong. The germline CDR1 and CDR2 sequences are MNHNS and SASEGT. The CDR3 is 12 residues long. CDR3 nucleotides: TGTGCCAGCACCAGGGGAATAACCGAGCAGTACTTC. It specifies CASTRGITEQYF.

The chain has TRBV19 and TRBJ2-2; no firm D call. The germline V gene encodes CDR1 LNHDA and CDR2 SQIVND (reference sequence). V was shortened by 5 bases and J by 4 bases, with 8 bases between the two germline ends. The CDR3 runs 13 residues. The CDR3 DNA is TGTGCCAGTAGTCCAACAGTCACCGGGGAGCTGTTTTTT. This translates into CASSPTVTGELFF. The whole variable domain, filled in from reference TRBV19 and TRBJ2-2, reads DGGITQSPKYLFRKEGQNVTLSCEQNLNHDAMYWYRQDPGQGLRLIYYSQIVNDFQKGDIAEGYSVSREKKESFPLTVTSAQKNPTAFYLCASSPTVTGELFFGEGSRLTVL.

V and J are TRBV28 and TRBJ1-4, with 8 bases that match TRBD1. V shed 6 bases, J shed 8 bases, and the junction held 8 bases outside the gene matches. Germline V gene sequence: CDR1 MDHEN, CDR2 SYDVKM. The CDR3 length is 14 residues. The CDR3 is CASSPTGEVEKLFF. The CDR3 region has the DNA TGTGCCAGCAGCCCGACAGGGGAGGTAGAAAAACTGTTTTTT.

This CDR3 reads CASMARDSFYEQYF. The DNA for the CDR3 is TGTGCCAGCATGGCCCGGGACAGTTTCTACGAGCAGTACTTC. The chain uses TRBV5-5 and TRBJ2-7, with TRBD1 identical over 7 bases. The V segment lost 6 bases and the J segment 3 bases; nucleotides outside the gene matches: 9. Germline V gene data show CDR1 as SGHKS and CDR2 as YYEKEE (reference sequence). The CDR3 is 14 amino acids. The whole variable domain, filled in from reference TRBV5-5 and TRBJ2-7, reads DAGVTQSPTHLIKTRGQQVTLRCSPISGHKSVSWYQQVLGQGPQFIFQYYEKEERGRGNFPDRFSARQFPNYSSELNVNALLLGDSALYLCASMARDSFYEQYFGPGTRLTVT.

The chain links TRBV7-9 to TRBJ2-5; 7 positions agree with TRBD2. Germline CDR1 reads SEHNR; CDR2 reads FQNEAQ (reference sequence). This CDR3 has 14 residues. The V and J ends lost 8 bases and 5 bases, in that order; junction bases with no gene match: 11. The CDR3 region is CASAGDFIGETQYF. Here the CDR3 DNA reads TGTGCCAGCGCGGGGGACTTCATAGGGGAGACCCAGTACTTC.

The chain joins TRBV27 to TRBJ2-7, with 9 nucleotides matching TRBD2. In germline, CDR1 is MNHEY, CDR2 SMNVEV (reference sequence). The length of the CDR3 is 14 residues. The trim removed 7 bases at V and 2 bases at J, leaving 6 bases unmatched. CDR3 amino acids: CASTPSGTPYEQYF. The CDR3 DNA follows: TGTGCCAGCACTCCTAGCGGGACGCCCTACGAGCAGTACTTC.

This chain joins TRBV4-1 and TRBJ1-2; 8 bases line up with TRBD1. The CDR3 runs 14 residues. CDR1 is MGHRA, CDR2 YSYEKL, per germline. The trim removed 7 bases at V and 6 bases at J, leaving 10 bases unmatched. The CDR3 reads CASKPRDRRDGYTF. The CDR3 DNA follows: TGCGCCAGCAAACCCCGGGACAGGAGGGATGGCTACACCTTC.